This is a list of T cell receptor beta chains from one sample in a study of shared clonotypes between healthy human individuals. The data were produced by immunoSEQ multiplex PCR, yet TCRdb's version contains in-frame clones alone and is incomplete. The table records 400,000 to 500,000 clones, less than 80% of them present only once. The source material was PBMCs. The receptors derive from a woman aged 35 to 49 in good health. Some clones in this sample may be carry-over from other donors' samples. Each CDR3 is given with its conserved first and last residue. D genes are given only for firm matches. Clone size is stated in some rows and not others, as once, few, many or a class when expanded.

TRBJ1-1 | TRBV6-6 | . | . | TGTGCCAGCAGTTACTCGGAAGCTGGAATGAACACTGAAGCTTTCTTT | CASSYSEAGMNTEAFF
TRBJ2-2 | TRBV29-1 | . | . | TGCAGCGTTGGTTTGGACAGGAACACCGGGGAGCTGTTTTTT | CSVGLDRNTGELFF
TRBJ1-4 | TRBV18 | . | . | TGTGCCAGCTCACCACCCGGCAGAGCTGTTGAAAAACTGTTTTTT | CASSPPGRAVEKLFF
TRBJ1-4 | TRBV2 | few | TRBD1 | TGTGCCAGCAGACAGGGGGCCTCTAATGAAAAACTGTTTTTT | CASRQGASNEKLFF
TRBJ2-2 | TRBV28 | . | TRBD2 | TGTGCCAGCAGTTTAGGGCTAGCGGTCACCGGGGAGCTGTTTTTT | CASSLGLAVTGELFF
TRBJ2-7 | TRBV28 | . | . | TGTGCCAGCACTGGCCTGAGGGGCGGGTGGGAGTTGAACGAGCAGTACTTC | CASTGLRGGWELNEQYF
TRBJ2-2 | TRBV9 | . | . | TGTGCCAGCAGCACCCGGTCCGAGGAGGCCGGGGAGCTGTTTTTT | CASSTRSEEAGELFF
TRBJ2-1 | TRBV7-9 | . | TRBD2 | TGTGCCAGCGACACGGCGGGAGAGAGTGAGCAGTTCTTC | CASDTAGESEQFF
TRBJ1-3 | TRBV28 | once | . | TGTGCCAGCAGTTTAATGACAGGTGGAAACACCATATATTTT | CASSLMTGGNTIYF
TRBJ1-1 | TRBV30 | few | . | TGTGCCTGGAGTCGGTCCCTTGAAGCTTTCTTT | CAWSRSLEAFF
TRBJ1-5 | TRBV14 | few | . | TGTGCCAGCAGCCAAAACTTCAATCAGCCCCAGCATTTT | CASSQNFNQPQHF
TRBJ1-2 | TRBV28 | . | . | TGTGCCAGCAGTTTGCATTTACAGCCCCCCTATGGCTACACCTTC | CASSLHLQPPYGYTF
TRBJ2-5 | TRBV30 | few | . | TGTGCCTGGAGTGTAGGATCAGCCAACCAAGAGACCCAGTACTTC | CAWSVGSANQETQYF
TRBJ2-7 | TRBV6-5 | . | TRBD1 | TGTGCCAGCAGTTCCCGACAGGGAAGGTTTGTGGGGCAGTACTTC | CASSSRQGRFVGQYF
TRBJ1-4 | TRBV2 | . | . | TGTGCCAGCACTTCGACGGGGGGGTCTGAAAAACTGTTTTTT | CASTSTGGSEKLFF
TRBJ1-2 | TRBV5-1 | . | . | TGCGCCAGCAGCTCGGACGGGAACTATGGCTACACCTTC | CASSSDGNYGYTF
TRBJ2-1 | TRBV11-3 | . | TRBD1 | TGTGCCAGCAGCCCTCCGGGACAGGGCTACAATGAGCAGTTCTTC | CASSPPGQGYNEQFF
TRBJ2-3 | TRBV11-2 | . | TRBD2 | TGTGCCAGCAGCATAGCGGGAGGGAGTACAGATACGCAGTATTTT | CASSIAGGSTDTQYF
TRBJ1-3 | TRBV18 | . | . | TGTGCCAGCTCACCACTGAGCAGCTCTGGAAACACCATATATTTT | CASSPLSSSGNTIYF
TRBJ1-4 | TRBV21-1 | . | . | TGTGCCAGCAACGACAATTCAACTAATGAAAAACTGTTTTTT | CASNDNSTNEKLFF
TRBJ2-1 | TRBV7-9 | . | . | TGTGCCAGCAGCTTAGTATACGGTGACAATGAGCAGTTCTTC | CASSLVYGDNEQFF
TRBJ2-5 | TRBV18 | . | . | TGTGCCAGCTCTCTCGGGGGACGCCAAGAGACCCAGTACTTC | CASSLGGRQETQYF
TRBJ2-5 | TRBV15 | . | TRBD1 | TGTGCCACCAGCAGAGGGGGGACAGCTCAAGAGACCCAGTACTTC | CATSRGGTAQETQYF
TRBJ2-7 | TRBV6-1 | . | . | TGTGCCAGCATGGCGGAGGACTACATGTACGAGCAGTACTTC | CASMAEDYMYEQYF
TRBJ1-5 | TRBV28 | once | TRBD1 | TGTGCCAGCAGTTGGAGGCAGGGGGCCCATCAGCCCCAGCATTTT | CASSWRQGAHQPQHF
TRBJ2-5 | TRBV5-1 | . | . | TGCGCCAGCAGTCTTAGCGGCACCCATGGGACCCAGTACTTC | CASSLSGTHGTQYF
TRBJ2-3 | TRBV14 | . | . | TGTGCCAGCAGCCAAGGGTGGTCGGGACGGAGCACAGATACGCAGTATTTT | CASSQGWSGRSTDTQYF
TRBJ1-2 | TRBV5-6 | . | TRBD1 | TGTGCCAGCAGCTTGGTGGGACAGGTCAACTATGGCTACACCTTC | CASSLVGQVNYGYTF
TRBJ1-5 | TRBV15 | once | . | TGTGCCACCAGCAGCACACCTAGCAATCAGCCCCAGCATTTT | CATSSTPSNQPQHF
TRBJ2-7 | TRBV4-1 | . | . | TGCGCCAGCAGCCAAGGGGGAGGTTGGTACGAGCAGTACTTC | CASSQGGGWYEQYF
TRBJ1-4 | TRBV2 | . | . | TGTGCCAGCAGTGAACTTGGAGGGGCGGGGGAAAAACTGTTTTTT | CASSELGGAGEKLFF
TRBJ2-2 | TRBV7-9 | . | . | TGTGCCAGCACAAGCCGGGACTTCTTATTTGCCGGGGAGCTGTTTTTT | CASTSRDFLFAGELFF
TRBJ1-3 | TRBV4-3 | few | TRBD1 | TGCGCCAGCAGCCAAGGGACAGGCTCTGGAAACACCATATATTTT | CASSQGTGSGNTIYF
TRBJ1-4 | TRBV28 | . | . | TGTGCCAGCAGCTCCTTGGGGGGAAATGAAAAACTGTTTTTT | CASSSLGGNEKLFF
TRBJ2-7 | TRBV30 | . | . | TGTGCCTGGAGTTTACAAGGCGAGCAGTACTTC | CAWSLQGEQYF
TRBJ2-7 | TRBV9 | . | . | TGTGCCAGCAGCGTAAGCGCGCGGGACTACGAGCAGTACTTC | CASSVSARDYEQYF
TRBJ2-7 | TRBV10-3 | . | . | TGTGCCATCTCTAGGGAGAGTTTTCTTTACGAGCAGTACTTC | CAISRESFLYEQYF
TRBJ1-2 | TRBV18 | . | . | TGTGCCAGCTCACCTAGACACACCTCTAACTATGGCTACACCTTC | CASSPRHTSNYGYTF
TRBJ2-5 | TRBV7-2 | . | TRBD2 | TGTGCCAGCAGCTTAGCACAGGCTAGCGGACAAGAGACCCAGTACTTC | CASSLAQASGQETQYF
TRBJ1-4 | TRBV28 | . | . | TGTGCCAGCAGCCCGAGATCTGGTAATGAAAAACTGTTTTTT | CASSPRSGNEKLFF
TRBJ2-7 | TRBV5-8 | . | . | TGTGCCAGCAGCTTGGCACAGGGATCCTCCTACGAGCAGTACTTC | CASSLAQGSSYEQYF
TRBJ1-1 | TRBV28 | . | . | TGTGCCAGCAGTTTAGATGGGAACACTGAAGCTTTCTTT | CASSLDGNTEAFF